The sequence of this T cell receptor beta chain was determined in a study of shared T cell receptors in the human thymus. Generated by immunoSEQ multiplex PCR, the TCRdb table keeps only in-frame clones and is missing some. The table has about 540,000 clones, more than 75% seen once; the top ten hold around 0.013%. Trimming removed 11 bases from V and 4 bases from J, with 18 bases in between. The CDR3 runs 13 residues. Germline CDR1 MDHEN, CDR2 SYDVKM. The sample was also linked to a second study, of human thymus T cells. As that study records: Corrective cardiac surgery supplied the resected thymus tissue.

The sequence was collected from a boy under two years old with a congenital heart defect. Sequences were obtained from thymocytes. The chain combines TRBV28 with TRBJ2-7; maybe TRBD2 (6 bases). The CDR3 is CAARRDRKYEQYF. For the CDR3, the DNA is TGTGCCGCTCGGCGGGACCGTAAGTACGAGCAGTACTTC.